Sequencing of this T cell receptor beta chain was carried out in a study of radiation and T cells in renal cell carcinoma. Study-wide results and limits: Top tumor clonotypes rose in blood 2 weeks post-radiation, then contracted.

Germline assignment: CDR1 SGHAT and CDR2 FQNNGV. The CDR3 loop spans 14 amino acids. The V gene lost 5 bases and the J gene lost 1 base, with 11 bases spanning the gap. Indicated time point: blood 2 weeks post-SBRT. Treatment given: 15 Gy SBRT to primary tumor, nephrectomy 4 weeks later. Libraries were prepared by immunoSEQ multiplex PCR; TCRdb keeps only in-frame clonotypes and omits some of them. The table has 150,000 to 160,000 clones, about 91% seen once. A remark on this clone: Its antigen is unidentified.

The material sequenced was blood, taken from a patient whose treatment included radiotherapy and nephrectomy. The chain recombines TRBV11-2 with TRBJ2-5; maybe TRBD2 (5 bases). The clonotype comes from a woman in her 50s with renal cell carcinoma. Here the CDR3 DNA reads TGTGCCAGCAGCCCGCCCGGGGTCCAAGAGACCCAGTACTTC. This codes for CASSPPGVQETQYF. Together with reference TRBV11-2 and TRBJ2-5, the CDR3 gives the full variable domain: EAGVAQSPRYKIIEKRQSVAFWCNPISGHATLYWYQQILGQGPKLLIQFQNNGVVDDSQLPKDRFSAERLKGVDSTLKIQPAKLEDSAVYLCASSPPGVQETQYFGPGTRLLVL.